The clone carrying this T cell receptor (beta chain) ranks as medium-sized (0.01 to 0.1%). Its target is unknown. This entry is derived from a study of T cell repertoires in aging, cancer and after chemotherapy. Study-level background: Donor ages fell into six groups from 30 or younger up to 70 or older.

The template was genomic DNA from peripheral blood, not RNA. Findings and caveats of the study: Untreated cancer patients had significantly lower blood TCR diversity than age-matched healthy donors.

The length of the CDR3 is 17 residues. The germline V gene encodes CDR1 LNHDA and CDR2 SQIVND (reference sequence). V was pared by 6 bases and J by 4 bases, with 15 bases of the junction left unmatched. A mixed TRB-A/B primer pool amplified rearranged TRB by multiplex touch-down PCR. TCRdb redid the calling of the multiplex PCR reads with MiXCR, one entry per CDR3 protein. The data hold 7,000 to 9,500 distinct CDR3 sequences, with roughly 31% observed a single time. This clonotype was sampled from a human donor in good health. The donor label of this sample is uncertain. The V call is TRBV19, the J call TRBJ2-1, with 7 bases aligning to TRBD1. Input material: blood. The CDR3: CASRGRGIRKPYNEQFF. CDR3 nucleotide sequence: TGTGCCAGTAGGGGCAGGGGGATACGCAAACCTTACAATGAGCAGTTCTTC.